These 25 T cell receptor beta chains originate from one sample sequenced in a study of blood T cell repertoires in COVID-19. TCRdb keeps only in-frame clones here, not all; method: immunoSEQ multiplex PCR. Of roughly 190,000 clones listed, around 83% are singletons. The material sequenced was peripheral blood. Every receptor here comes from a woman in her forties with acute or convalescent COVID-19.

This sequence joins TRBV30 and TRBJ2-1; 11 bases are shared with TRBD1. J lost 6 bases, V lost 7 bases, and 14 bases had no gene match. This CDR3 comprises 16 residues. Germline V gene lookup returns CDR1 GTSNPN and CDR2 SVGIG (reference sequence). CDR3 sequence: CALETTGTGGVNEQFF. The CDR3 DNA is TGTGCCTTGGAGACTACCGGGACAGGGGGTGTCAATGAGCAGTTCTTC.

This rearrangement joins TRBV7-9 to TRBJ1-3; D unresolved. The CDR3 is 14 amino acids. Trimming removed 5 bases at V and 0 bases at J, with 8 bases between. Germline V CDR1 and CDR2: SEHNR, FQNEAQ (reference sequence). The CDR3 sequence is CASSPGGSGNTIYF. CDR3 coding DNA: TGTGCCAGCAGCCCAGGAGGCTCTGGAAACACCATATATTTT.

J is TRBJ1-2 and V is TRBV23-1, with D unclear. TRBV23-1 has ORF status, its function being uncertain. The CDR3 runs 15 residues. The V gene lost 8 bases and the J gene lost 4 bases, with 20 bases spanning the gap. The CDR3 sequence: CASPEGSGRSYGYTF. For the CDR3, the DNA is TGCGCCAGCCCCGAGGGTAGTGGCAGGAGCTATGGCTACACCTTC.

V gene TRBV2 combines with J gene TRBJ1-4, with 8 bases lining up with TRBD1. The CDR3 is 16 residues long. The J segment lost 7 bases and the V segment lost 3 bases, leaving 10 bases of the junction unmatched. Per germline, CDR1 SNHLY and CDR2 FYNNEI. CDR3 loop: CASSDKWTGLAEKLFF. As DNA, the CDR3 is TGTGCCAGCAGTGATAAGTGGACAGGGTTGGCTGAAAAACTGTTTTTT.

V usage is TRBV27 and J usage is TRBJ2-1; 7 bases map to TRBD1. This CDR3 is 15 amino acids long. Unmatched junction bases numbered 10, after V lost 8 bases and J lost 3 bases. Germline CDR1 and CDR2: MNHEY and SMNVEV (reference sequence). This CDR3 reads CASGIYRGGYNEQFF. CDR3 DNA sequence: TGTGCCAGCGGGATTTACAGGGGTGGCTACAATGAGCAGTTCTTC.

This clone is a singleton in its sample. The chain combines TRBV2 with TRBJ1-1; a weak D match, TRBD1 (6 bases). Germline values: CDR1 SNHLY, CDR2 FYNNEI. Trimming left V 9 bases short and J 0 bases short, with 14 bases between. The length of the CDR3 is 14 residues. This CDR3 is CASVLRDMNTEAFF. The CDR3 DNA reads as TGTGCCAGTGTACTCAGGGACATGAACACTGAAGCTTTCTTT.

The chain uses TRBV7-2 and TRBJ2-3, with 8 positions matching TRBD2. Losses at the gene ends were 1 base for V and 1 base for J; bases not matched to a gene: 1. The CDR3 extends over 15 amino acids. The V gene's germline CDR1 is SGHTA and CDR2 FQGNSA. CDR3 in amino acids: CASSLGAGGTDTQYF. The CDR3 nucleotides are TGTGCCAGCAGCTTAGGAGCGGGGGGCACAGATACGCAGTATTTT.

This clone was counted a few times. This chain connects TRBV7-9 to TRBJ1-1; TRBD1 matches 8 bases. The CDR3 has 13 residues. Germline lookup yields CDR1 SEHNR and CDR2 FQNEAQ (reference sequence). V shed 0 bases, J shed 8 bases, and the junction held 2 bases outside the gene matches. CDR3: CASSLAQGAEAFF. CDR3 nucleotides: TGTGCCAGCAGCTTAGCCCAGGGGGCGGAAGCTTTCTTT. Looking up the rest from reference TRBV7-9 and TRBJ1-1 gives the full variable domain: DTGVSQNPRHKITKRGQNVTFRCDPISEHNRLYWYRQTLGQGPEFLTYFQNEAQLEKSRLLSDRFSAERPKGSFSTLEIQRTEQGDSAMYLCASSLAQGAEAFFGQGTRLTVV.

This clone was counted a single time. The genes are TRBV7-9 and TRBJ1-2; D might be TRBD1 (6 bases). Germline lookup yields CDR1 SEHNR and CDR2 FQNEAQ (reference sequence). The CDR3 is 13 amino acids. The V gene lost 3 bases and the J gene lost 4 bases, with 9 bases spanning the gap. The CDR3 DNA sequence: TGTGCCAGCAGCTTTCAGGGGATCTATGGCTACACCTTC. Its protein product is CASSFQGIYGYTF.

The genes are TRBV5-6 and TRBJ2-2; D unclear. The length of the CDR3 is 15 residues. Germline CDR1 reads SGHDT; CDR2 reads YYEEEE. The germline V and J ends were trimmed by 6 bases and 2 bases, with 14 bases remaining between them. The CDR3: CASTSEYYNTGELFF. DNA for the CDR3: TGTGCCAGCACATCCGAGTACTATAACACCGGGGAGCTGTTTTTT.

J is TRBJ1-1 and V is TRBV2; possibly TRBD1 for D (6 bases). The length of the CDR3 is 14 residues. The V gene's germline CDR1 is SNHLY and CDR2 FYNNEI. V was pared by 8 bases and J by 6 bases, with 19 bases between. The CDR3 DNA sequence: TGTGCCAGCGTTAGACAAATACAGGGAGCTGAAGCTTTCTTT. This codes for CASVRQIQGAEAFF.

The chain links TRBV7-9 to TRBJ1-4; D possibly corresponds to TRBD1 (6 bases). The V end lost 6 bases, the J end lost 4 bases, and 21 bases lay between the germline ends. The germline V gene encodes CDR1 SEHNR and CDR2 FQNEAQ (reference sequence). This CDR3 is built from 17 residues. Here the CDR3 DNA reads TGTGCCAGCAGTCTCCCTACACCGACAGGATTTAATGAAAAACTGTTTTTT. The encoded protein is CASSLPTPTGFNEKLFF.

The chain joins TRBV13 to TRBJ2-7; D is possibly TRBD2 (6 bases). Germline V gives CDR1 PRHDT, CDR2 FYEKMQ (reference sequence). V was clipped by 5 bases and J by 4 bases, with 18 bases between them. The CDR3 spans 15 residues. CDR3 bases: TGTGCCAGCAGCCCTCGGGACTCCACCCCTTACGAGCAGTACTTC. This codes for CASSPRDSTPYEQYF.

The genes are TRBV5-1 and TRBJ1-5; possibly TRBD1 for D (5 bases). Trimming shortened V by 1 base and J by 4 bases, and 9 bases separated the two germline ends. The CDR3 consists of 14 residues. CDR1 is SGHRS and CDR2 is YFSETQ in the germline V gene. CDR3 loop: CASSLQGPNQPQHF. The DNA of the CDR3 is TGCGCCAGCAGCTTGCAGGGTCCAAATCAGCCCCAGCATTTT.

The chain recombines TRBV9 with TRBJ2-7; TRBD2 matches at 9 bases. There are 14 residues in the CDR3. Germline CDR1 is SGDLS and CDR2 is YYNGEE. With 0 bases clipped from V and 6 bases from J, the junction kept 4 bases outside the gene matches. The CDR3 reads CASSVDSGSFEQYF. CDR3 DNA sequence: TGTGCCAGCAGCGTAGATAGCGGGAGTTTCGAGCAGTACTTC.

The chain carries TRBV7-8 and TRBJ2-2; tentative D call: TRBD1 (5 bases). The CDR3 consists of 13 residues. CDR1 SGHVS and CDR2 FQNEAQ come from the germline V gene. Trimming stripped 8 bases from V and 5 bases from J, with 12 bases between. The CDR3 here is CASVTPGTGELFF. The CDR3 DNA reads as TGTGCCAGCGTGACCCCAGGGACCGGGGAGCTGTTTTTT.

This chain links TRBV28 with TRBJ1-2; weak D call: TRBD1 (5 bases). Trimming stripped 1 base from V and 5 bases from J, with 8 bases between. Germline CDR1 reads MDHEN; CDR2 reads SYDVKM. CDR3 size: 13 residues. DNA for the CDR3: TGTGCCAGCAGTTTATTGACAGCTTATGGCTACACCTTC. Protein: CASSLLTAYGYTF.

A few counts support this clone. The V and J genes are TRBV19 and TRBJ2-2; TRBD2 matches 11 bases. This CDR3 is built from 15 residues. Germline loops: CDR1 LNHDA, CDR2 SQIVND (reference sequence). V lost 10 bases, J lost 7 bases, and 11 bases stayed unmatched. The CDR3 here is CATTMGLAGGGELFF. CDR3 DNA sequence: TGTGCCACCACTATGGGGCTAGCGGGAGGCGGGGAGCTGTTTTTT.

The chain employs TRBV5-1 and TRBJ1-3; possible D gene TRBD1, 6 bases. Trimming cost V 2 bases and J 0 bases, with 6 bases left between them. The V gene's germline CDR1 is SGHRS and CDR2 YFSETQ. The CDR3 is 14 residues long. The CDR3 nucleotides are TGCGCCAGCAGCTTAGGGGGCTCTGGAAACACCATATATTTT. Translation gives CASSLGGSGNTIYF.

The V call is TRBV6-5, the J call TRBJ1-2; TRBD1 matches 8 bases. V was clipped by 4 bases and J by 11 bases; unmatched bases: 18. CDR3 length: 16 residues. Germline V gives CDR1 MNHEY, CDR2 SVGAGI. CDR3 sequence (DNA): TGTGCCAGCAGTTCCGGACAGGGAGGAGGAACTATACGGTACACCTTC. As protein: CASSSGQGGGTIRYTF.

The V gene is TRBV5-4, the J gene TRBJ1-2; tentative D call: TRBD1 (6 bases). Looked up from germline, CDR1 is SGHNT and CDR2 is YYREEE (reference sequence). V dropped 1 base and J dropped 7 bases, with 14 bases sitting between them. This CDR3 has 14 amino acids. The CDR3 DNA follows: TGTGCCAGCAGCTTGCTCGGGGGCGGGGGTGGCTACACCTTC. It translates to CASSLLGGGGGYTF.

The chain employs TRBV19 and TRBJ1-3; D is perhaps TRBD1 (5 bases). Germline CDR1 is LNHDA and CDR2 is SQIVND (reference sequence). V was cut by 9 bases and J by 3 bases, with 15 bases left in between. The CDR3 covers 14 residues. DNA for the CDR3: TGTGCCAGCTCCTACTGGGGGGGTGGAAACACCATATATTTT. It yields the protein CASSYWGGGNTIYF.

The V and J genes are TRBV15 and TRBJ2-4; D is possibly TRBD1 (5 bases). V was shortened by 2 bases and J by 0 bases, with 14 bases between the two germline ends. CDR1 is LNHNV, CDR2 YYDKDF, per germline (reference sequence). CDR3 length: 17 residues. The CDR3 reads CATSRRSTVVAKNIQYF. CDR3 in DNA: TGTGCCACCAGCAGAAGGTCGACAGTCGTAGCCAAAAACATTCAGTACTTC.

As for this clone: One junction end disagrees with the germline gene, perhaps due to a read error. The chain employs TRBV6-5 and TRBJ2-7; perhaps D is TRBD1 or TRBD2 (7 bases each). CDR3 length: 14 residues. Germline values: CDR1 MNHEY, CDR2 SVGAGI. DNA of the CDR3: TGTGTCAGCGGGGCCGGACAGGAGTCCCACGAGCAGTACTTC. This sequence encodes CVSGAGQESHEQYF.

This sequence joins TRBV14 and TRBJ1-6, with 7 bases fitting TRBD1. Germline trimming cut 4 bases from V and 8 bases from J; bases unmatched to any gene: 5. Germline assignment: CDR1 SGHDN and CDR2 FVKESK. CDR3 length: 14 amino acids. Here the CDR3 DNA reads TGTGCCAGCAGCCGAAGACAGGGTGATTCACCCCTCCACTTT. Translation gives CASSRRQGDSPLHF.